The source of this TCR beta chain is a study of CD8+CD57+ T cells in acquired aplastic anemia. In the study overall: Sorted CD4+ and CD8+ cell DNA averaged roughly 3.2 ug. Study-level points and caveats: Both patients and controls carried the same twenty-nine CD8+ CDR3 sequences.

On this clonotype itself: Its specificity is not known. This is likely a read error, given that the CDR3 carries no conserved phenylalanine or tryptophan at its end.

V lost 6 bases, J lost 11 bases, and 13 bases stayed unmatched. Germline values: CDR1 SNHLY, CDR2 FYNNEI. The CDR3 is 14 amino acids. TCR beta VDJ combinations and CDR3 sequences were profiled from genomic DNA. TCRdb re-derived calls from the reads in MiXCR, one entry per CDR3 protein. Of roughly 200,000 distinct CDR3 sequences detected, over 55% appear once; the ten largest clones hold approximately 30%. This receptor was taken from a human donor in good health. The chain employs TRBV2 and TRBJ1-2; TRBD1 matches at 9 bases. Sequenced input: sorted CD4+, CD8+, or CD8+CD57+ T cells (not recorded which) from PBMCs. The CDR3 loop is CASSNDRGFYGYTL. CDR3 coding DNA: TGTGCCAGCAGCAACGACAGGGGGTTTTACGGTTACACCCTC.